The clone carrying this T cell receptor beta chain was counted ten times or more. These data originate in a study of blood T cell repertoires in COVID-19. The overall study: Sources were T cells, B-cell-depleted T cells, or PBMCs; the material itself was cDNA or gDNA.

Categorization into cohorts depended on clinical history that participants reported. Generated by immunoSEQ multiplex PCR, the TCRdb table keeps only in-frame clones and is missing some. Here the sample spans about 220,000 clones, around 90% being singletons. J was trimmed by 4 bases and V by 5 bases; bases with no gene match: 11. CDR1 and CDR2 from the germline V gene are LNHDA and SQIVND (reference sequence). The CDR3 loop spans 17 amino acids. Sequencing was carried out using PBMCs or T cells enriched from blood (not recorded which). The V and J genes are TRBV19 and TRBJ1-5; 10 bases are shared with TRBD1. The receptor was derived from a woman aged 50 to 65 with acute COVID-19. The CDR3 here is CASSQTTGGLGNQPQHF. The CDR3 DNA reads as TGTGCCAGTAGTCAAACGACAGGGGGCCTGGGGAATCAGCCCCAGCATTTT.